The clone carrying this T cell receptor (beta chain) has a single count. Its antigen is undetermined. A much larger clone sits a single nucleotide away, making a read error possible. The sample comes from a study of early T cells in non-severe SARS-CoV-2 infection. Study observations and caveats: Anti-spike CD8 specificities were favored by VDJdb matching, whose results missed private and CD4 specificities.

The CDR3 is 16 residues long. V lost 2 bases and J lost 4, with 19 bases in between. Germline CDR1 is DFQATT and CDR2 is SNEGSKA (reference sequence). Using its own MiXCR run on the 5' RACE reads, TCRdb lists one record per CDR3 protein. The sample holds around 82,000 distinct CDR3 sequences; approximately 12% are singletons and the top ten take around 3.7%. This sequence was found in an adult who was a healthcare worker with PCR-confirmed SARS-CoV-2 infection or an uninfected control (not recorded which). The source material was whole blood. This chain uses TRBV20-1 with TRBJ2-3; unclear D gene. The CDR3 loop is CSARRRSHHSPDTQYF. The CDR3 DNA is TGCAGTGCTAGACGCCGGTCTCATCATAGTCCAGATACGCAGTATTTT.